This T cell receptor beta chain derives from a study of blood T cell repertoires in COVID-19. As processed by the authors: Estimation of nucleated cell counts was performed using reference gene primer amplification. TCRdb keeps only in-frame clones here, not all; method: immunoSEQ multiplex PCR. The V and J calls and clone size are taken from that table; D and trimming were inferred from the DNA. The repertoire has a few hundred thousand clones, just under 85% of them found once; the top ten carry about 4%. The junction had 6 bases not matched to a gene; V was cut back by 6 bases and J by 5 bases. Per germline, CDR1 ENHRY and CDR2 SYGVKD. CDR3 length: 15 amino acids.

The chain uses TRBV10-3 and TRBJ2-2; 10 bases agree with TRBD2. The sample comprised peripheral blood. This TCR was sampled from a woman aged 45-65 years with active or convalescent COVID-19. CDR3: CAISPSGRETGELFF. The CDR3 DNA reads TGTGCCATCAGCCCTAGCGGGAGAGAGACCGGGGAGCTGTTTTTT.